Listed below are T cell receptor beta chains from one sample, sequenced in a study of blood T cell repertoires in COVID-19. Produced via immunoSEQ multiplex PCR; TCRdb's table is partial and in-frame only. The sample contains roughly 100,000 clones, more than 80% of which appear only once. The sequenced material came from peripheral blood. The receptors originated from a human donor in a cohort sampled during active COVID-19. Each CDR3 is given with its conserved first and last residue. Each record gives: V gene, clone size, D gene, J gene, CDR3 protein, CDR3 DNA. The D gene is left open where the match is weak. Some rows mark clone size as missing; the rest say once, few, many or name a class of expanded clone.

V gene: TRBV12-5; clone size: -; D gene: -; J gene: TRBJ2-2; CDR3 protein: CASGLIRGTGELFF; CDR3 DNA: TGTGCTAGTGGTTTGATCCGGGGCACCGGGGAGCTGTTTTTT
V gene: TRBV23-1; clone size: -; D gene: -; J gene: TRBJ1-2; CDR3 protein: CASSQLWDPARGYGYTF; CDR3 DNA: TGCGCCAGCAGTCAATTGTGGGACCCCGCGCGGGGCTATGGCTACACCTTC
V gene: TRBV15; clone size: -; D gene: -; J gene: TRBJ1-4; CDR3 protein: CATSRDQGRVEKLFF; CDR3 DNA: TGTGCCACCAGCAGGGATCAGGGGCGGGTTGAAAAACTGTTTTTT
V gene: TRBV7-9; clone size: -; D gene: -; J gene: TRBJ2-7; CDR3 protein: CASSPPGVHLYEQYF; CDR3 DNA: TGTGCCAGCAGTCCCCCAGGGGTTCACCTCTACGAGCAGTACTTC
V gene: TRBV11-3; clone size: -; D gene: TRBD2; J gene: TRBJ2-1; CDR3 protein: CASSPKRTSANEQFF; CDR3 DNA: TGTGCCAGCAGCCCCAAGAGGACTAGTGCCAATGAGCAGTTCTTC
V gene: TRBV5-4; clone size: -; D gene: -; J gene: TRBJ2-3; CDR3 protein: CASSLRSPGTDTQYF; CDR3 DNA: TGTGCCAGCAGCTTACGGTCCCCTGGCACAGATACGCAGTATTTT
V gene: TRBV3-1/TRBV3-2; clone size: -; D gene: TRBD2; J gene: TRBJ2-1; CDR3 protein: CASSRAGGSYNEQFF; CDR3 DNA: TGTGCCAGCAGCAGGGCGGGGGGCTCCTACAATGAGCAGTTCTTC
V gene: TRBV7-8; clone size: -; D gene: TRBD2; J gene: TRBJ2-5; CDR3 protein: CASSPTSGGTRTQYF; CDR3 DNA: TGTGCCAGCAGCCCAACTAGCGGGGGAACGAGGACCCAGTACTTC
V gene: TRBV7-2; clone size: -; D gene: -; J gene: TRBJ1-3; CDR3 protein: CASSDDGLYGNTIYF; CDR3 DNA: TGTGCCAGCAGCGATGACGGACTCTATGGAAACACCATATATTTT
V gene: TRBV25-1; clone size: -; D gene: TRBD1; J gene: TRBJ1-4; CDR3 protein: CASSDLTGNDEKLFF; CDR3 DNA: TGTGCCAGCAGTGACTTGACAGGGAATGACGAAAAACTGTTTTTT
V gene: TRBV9; clone size: few; D gene: -; J gene: TRBJ2-2; CDR3 protein: CASSVGLGQNTGELFF; CDR3 DNA: TGTGCCAGCAGCGTAGGATTAGGACAGAACACCGGGGAGCTGTTTTTT
V gene: TRBV18; clone size: -; D gene: -; J gene: TRBJ1-4; CDR3 protein: CASSPPTAGQGEKLFF; CDR3 DNA: TGTGCCAGCTCACCCCCGACAGCAGGGCAGGGGGAAAAACTGTTTTTT
V gene: TRBV3-1/TRBV3-2; clone size: -; D gene: TRBD1; J gene: TRBJ1-1; CDR3 protein: CASSQGQGTSAFF; CDR3 DNA: TGTGCCAGCAGCCAAGGACAGGGGACGAGCGCTTTCTTT
V gene: TRBV27; clone size: -; D gene: -; J gene: TRBJ2-1; CDR3 protein: CASSLGAGTPSEQFF; CDR3 DNA: TGTGCCAGCAGTTTAGGAGCGGGGACACCCTCTGAGCAGTTCTTC
V gene: TRBV5-1; clone size: -; D gene: -; J gene: TRBJ2-5; CDR3 protein: CASGTGTTQETQYF; CDR3 DNA: TGCGCCAGCGGTACCGGGACAACCCAAGAGACCCAGTACTTC
V gene: TRBV18; clone size: -; D gene: TRBD1; J gene: TRBJ1-5; CDR3 protein: CASSRDRAEISNQPQHF; CDR3 DNA: TGTGCCAGCTCACGAGACAGGGCTGAAATAAGCAATCAGCCCCAGCATTTT
V gene: TRBV9; clone size: -; D gene: TRBD1; J gene: TRBJ1-2; CDR3 protein: CASSVTGAEAGYTF; CDR3 DNA: TGTGCCAGCAGCGTGACAGGGGCCGAAGCGGGCTACACCTTC
V gene: TRBV2; clone size: few; D gene: -; J gene: TRBJ1-2; CDR3 protein: CASSAGGIYGYTF; CDR3 DNA: TGTGCCAGCAGCGCCGGGGGTATCTATGGCTACACCTTC
V gene: TRBV20-1; clone size: -; D gene: TRBD2; J gene: TRBJ2-2; CDR3 protein: CSASLTRGVAGGTGELFF; CDR3 DNA: TGCAGTGCTAGTCTCACCCGAGGAGTAGCGGGGGGCACCGGGGAGCTGTTTTTT
V gene: TRBV6-5; clone size: -; D gene: TRBD2; J gene: TRBJ2-7; CDR3 protein: CASRDTGTSGGEQYF; CDR3 DNA: TGTGCCAGCAGGGATACCGGGACTAGCGGGGGCGAGCAGTACTTC
V gene: TRBV5-1; clone size: -; D gene: TRBD1; J gene: TRBJ2-1; CDR3 protein: CASHRGFNEQFF; CDR3 DNA: TGCGCCAGCCACAGGGGTTTCAATGAGCAGTTCTTC
V gene: TRBV4-1; clone size: -; D gene: TRBD2; J gene: TRBJ2-3; CDR3 protein: CASSQENPTSGVNTDTQYF; CDR3 DNA: TGCGCCAGCAGCCAAGAAAACCCAACTAGCGGGGTAAACACAGATACGCAGTATTTT
V gene: TRBV7-9; clone size: -; D gene: -; J gene: TRBJ1-4; CDR3 protein: CASSLGHNRATNEKLFF; CDR3 DNA: TGTGCCAGCAGCTTGGGGCACAACCGTGCAACTAATGAAAAACTGTTTTTT
V gene: TRBV15; clone size: -; D gene: -; J gene: TRBJ2-7; CDR3 protein: CATSREGGGYEQYF; CDR3 DNA: TGTGCCACCAGCAGAGAGGGAGGGGGCTACGAGCAGTACTTC
V gene: TRBV25-1; clone size: -; D gene: TRBD1; J gene: TRBJ1-4; CDR3 protein: CASSATGGVEKLFF; CDR3 DNA: TGTGCCAGCAGTGCGACAGGGGGTGTTGAAAAACTGTTTTTT